Listed below are T cell receptor beta chains from one sample, sequenced in a study of technical replicates of blood from a handful of donors. The repertoire was sequenced with immunoSEQ multiplex PCR; TCRdb's copy has only in-frame clones and lacks some. The repertoire holds approximately 100,000 clones, with roughly 95% as singletons. The sample was T cells isolated from PBMCs. Receptors were obtained from a human donor in good health. CDR3s include the opening cysteine and the closing phenylalanine or tryptophan. Each record gives: D gene, V gene, J gene, clone size, CDR3 DNA, CDR3 protein. A D gene is named only where the DNA matches it firmly. Size tells how often a clone was seen (once, few, many) or the class of an expanded clone, and some rows leave it out.

TRBD2,TRBV28,TRBJ2-7,NA,TGTGCCAGCAGTTTGGATCTAGCGGGCGGCTACGAGCAGTACTTC,CASSLDLAGGYEQYF
TRBD2,TRBV9,TRBJ2-3,NA,TGTGCCAGCAGCGGTCAAGCGGGGGGGCCCGACACAGATACGCAGTATTTT,CASSGQAGGPDTDTQYF
NA,TRBV11-3,TRBJ2-1,NA,TGTGCCAGCACTATAAGAGGGTCCCACAATGAGCAGTTCTTC,CASTIRGSHNEQFF
NA,TRBV29-1,TRBJ1-5,once,TGCAGCGTCACGGAAGGACTGGGCCAGCCCCAGCATTTT,CSVTEGLGQPQHF
NA,TRBV6-1,TRBJ2-5,NA,TGTGCCGGGGGACTTCCCGGTGAGACCCAGTACTTC,CAGGLPGETQYF
TRBD1,TRBV6-1,TRBJ2-5,NA,TGTGCCAGCAGTGGCCCGGGACAGGGGATGGGAGAGACCCAGTACTTC,CASSGPGQGMGETQYF
NA,TRBV2,TRBJ1-2,NA,TGTGCCAGCAGTGACCAAAACTATGGCTACACCTTC,CASSDQNYGYTF
TRBD1,TRBV27,TRBJ2-7,NA,TGTGCCAGCAGTCTTAGGACAGGGGGCTTCGACGAGCAGTACTTC,CASSLRTGGFDEQYF
NA,TRBV27,TRBJ1-1,NA,TGTGCCAGCAGTTTATCGAGGAACACTGAAGCTTTCTTT,CASSLSRNTEAFF
NA,TRBV7-9,TRBJ1-1,NA,TGTGCCAGCAGCCCCGGGAGGGGTAAGGCGAACACTGAAGCTTTCTTT,CASSPGRGKANTEAFF
TRBD2,TRBV28,TRBJ2-3,NA,TGTGCCAGCAGTTCGATAGCGGGAGTTCGCGCAGATACGCAGTATTTT,CASSSIAGVRADTQYF
NA,TRBV6-1,TRBJ1-1,few,TGTGCCAGCAGTGGAGGTGAAGCTTTCTTT,CASSGGEAFF
NA,TRBV20-1,TRBJ2-7,NA,TGCAGTGCTACTAGTGTAGGCCAGCAGTACTTC,CSATSVGQQYF
NA,TRBV7-9,TRBJ2-7,NA,TGTGCCAGCAGTTCGTGGAGGGGCTACGAGCAGTACTTC,CASSSWRGYEQYF
NA,TRBV19,TRBJ2-7,NA,TGTGCCAGTAGTCCAATCTTAACAGGGATTTCCCTCTACGAGCAGTACTTC,CASSPILTGISLYEQYF